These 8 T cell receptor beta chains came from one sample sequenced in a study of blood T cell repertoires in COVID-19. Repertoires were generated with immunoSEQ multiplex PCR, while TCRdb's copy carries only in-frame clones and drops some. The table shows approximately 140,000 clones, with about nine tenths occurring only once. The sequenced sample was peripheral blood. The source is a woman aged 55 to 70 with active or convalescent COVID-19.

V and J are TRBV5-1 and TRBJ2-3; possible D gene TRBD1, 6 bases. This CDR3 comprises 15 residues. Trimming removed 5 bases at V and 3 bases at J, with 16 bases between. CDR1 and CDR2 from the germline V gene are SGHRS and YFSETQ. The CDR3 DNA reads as TGCGCCAGCAGACCCGGGACACCCCTTACAGATACGCAGTATTTT. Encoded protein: CASRPGTPLTDTQYF.

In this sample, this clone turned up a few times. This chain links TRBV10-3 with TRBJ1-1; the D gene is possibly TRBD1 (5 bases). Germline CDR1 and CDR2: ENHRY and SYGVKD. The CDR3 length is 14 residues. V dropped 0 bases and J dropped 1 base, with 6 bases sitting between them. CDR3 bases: TGTGCCATCAGTGAGTCTACAGGGAACACTGAAGCTTTCTTT. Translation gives CAISESTGNTEAFF.

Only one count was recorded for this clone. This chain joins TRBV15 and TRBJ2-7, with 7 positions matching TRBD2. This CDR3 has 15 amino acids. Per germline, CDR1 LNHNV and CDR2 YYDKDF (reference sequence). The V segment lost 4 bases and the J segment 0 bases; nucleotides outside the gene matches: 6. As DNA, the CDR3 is TGTGCCACCAGCAAAGTAGCTAGCGGCTCCTACGAGCAGTACTTC. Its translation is CATSKVASGSYEQYF.

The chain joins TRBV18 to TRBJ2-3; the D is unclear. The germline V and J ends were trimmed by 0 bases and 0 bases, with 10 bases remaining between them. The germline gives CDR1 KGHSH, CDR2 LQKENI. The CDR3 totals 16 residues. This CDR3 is CASSPPPGSSTDTQYF. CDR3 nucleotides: TGTGCCAGCTCACCACCCCCAGGATCTAGCACAGATACGCAGTATTTT.

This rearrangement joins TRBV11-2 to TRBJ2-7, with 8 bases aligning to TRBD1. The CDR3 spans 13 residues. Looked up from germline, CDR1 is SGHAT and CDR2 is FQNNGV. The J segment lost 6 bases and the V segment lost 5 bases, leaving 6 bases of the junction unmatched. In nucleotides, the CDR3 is TGTGCCAGCAGCAGGGACAGGACCTCCGAGCAGTACTTC. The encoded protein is CASSRDRTSEQYF.

This CDR3 is CASSVSGADTQYF. In DNA, the CDR3 is TGTGCCAGCAGCGTATCGGGGGCAGATACGCAGTATTTT. This chain links TRBV14 with TRBJ2-3, with D tentatively TRBD2 (6 bases). This CDR3 region has 13 residues. Germline assignment: CDR1 SGHDN and CDR2 FVKESK. Trimming took 5 bases from V and 4 from J, leaving 10 bases between them.

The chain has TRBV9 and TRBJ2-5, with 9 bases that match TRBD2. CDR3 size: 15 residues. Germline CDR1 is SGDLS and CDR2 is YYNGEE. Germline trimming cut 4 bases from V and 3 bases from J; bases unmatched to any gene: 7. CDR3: CASSKEAGGKETQYF. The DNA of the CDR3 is TGTGCCAGCAGCAAGGAAGCGGGGGGAAAAGAGACCCAGTACTTC.

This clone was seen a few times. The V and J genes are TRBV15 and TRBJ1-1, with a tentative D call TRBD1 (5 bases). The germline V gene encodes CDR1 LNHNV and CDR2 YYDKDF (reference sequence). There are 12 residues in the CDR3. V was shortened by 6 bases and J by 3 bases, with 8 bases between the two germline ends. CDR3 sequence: CATSRGYTEAFF. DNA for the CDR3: TGTGCCACCAGTAGGGGCTACACTGAAGCTTTCTTT. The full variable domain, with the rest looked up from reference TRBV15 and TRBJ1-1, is DAMVIQNPRYQVTQFGKPVTLSCSQTLNHNVMYWYQQKSSQAPKLLFHYYDKDFNNEADTPDNFQSRRPNTSFCFLDIRSPGLGDTAMYLCATSRGYTEAFFGQGTRLTVV.